A single T cell receptor (beta chain) is shown here with its context. The V end lost 8 bases, the J end lost 6 bases, and 16 bases lay between the germline ends. The CDR3 spans 14 residues. Germline loops: CDR1 SNHLY, CDR2 FYNNEI. This sample is drawn from a study of shared T cell receptors in the human thymus. Measured with immunoSEQ multiplex PCR; TCRdb has only the in-frame clones, and not every one. The sample includes hundreds of thousands of clones, over 75% of them seen just once. The sample was also linked to a second study, of human thymus T cells. That report notes: Related work found strong thymic repertoire overlap between unrelated individuals.

The sequenced material came from thymocytes. The origin of this receptor is a boy under two years old with a congenital heart defect. The V and J genes are TRBV2 and TRBJ2-2, with TRBD1 as a possible D gene (6 bases). CDR3 residues: CASQWQGSAGELFF. CDR3 DNA sequence: TGTGCCAGCCAATGGCAGGGGTCGGCCGGGGAGCTGTTTTTT.